One and the same sample provided the 21 T cell receptor beta chains below, sequenced in a study of blood T cells in healthy people across ages. Using a J-beta primer mix together with a sample-barcoded 5' primer, a second PCR was run for about 6 to 12 cycles. TCRdb fed the 5' RACE reads into MiXCR, producing one record per CDR3 protein. The sample lists about 540,000 distinct CDR3 sequences; nearly 25% were seen once. This same sample was also taken into another study, of T cells of mothers and their children.

The sequencing input was blood. These receptors were collected from a boy aged 5-17 years in good health.

CDR3 amino acids: CASSPLGDRVETEAFF. As DNA, the CDR3 is TGTGCCAGCAGCCCCCTCGGGGACAGGGTCGAAACTGAAGCTTTCTTT. The genes are TRBV9 and TRBJ1-1; 9 bases are shared with TRBD1. CDR3 length equals 16 residues. Germline V gene sequence: CDR1 SGDLS, CDR2 YYNGEE. V shed 4 bases and J 5 bases; nucleotides not matched to a gene: 12. The full variable domain, its missing parts supplied by reference TRBV9 and TRBJ1-1, is DSGVTQTPKHLITATGQRVTLRCSPRSGDLSVYWYQQSLDQGLQFLIQYYNGEERAKGNILERFSAQQFPDLHSELNLSSLELGDSALYFCASSPLGDRVETEAFFGQGTRLTVV.

This clonotype was detected only a few times. Written as DNA, the CDR3 is TGCGCCAGCAGCTTGGCCCTAGCGGGAGTAACAGATACGCAGTATTTT. Protein: CASSLALAGVTDTQYF. The chain joins TRBV5-1 to TRBJ2-3; 10 bases are a match to TRBD2. The CDR3 contains 16 residues. Losses at the gene ends were 0 bases for V and 3 bases for J; bases not matched to a gene: 4. In germline, CDR1 is SGHRS, CDR2 YFSETQ. The complete variable domain, with remaining parts taken from reference TRBV5-1 and TRBJ2-3, reads KAGVTQTPRYLIKTRGQQVTLSCSPISGHRSVSWYQQTPGQGLQFLFEYFSETQRNKGNFPGRFSGRQFSNSRSEMNVSTLELGDSALYLCASSLALAGVTDTQYFGPGTRLTVL.

This clonotype has just a few counts. V gene TRBV2 combines with J gene TRBJ2-2, with 11 bases matching TRBD1. This CDR3 has 15 residues. V was pared by 6 bases and J by 6 bases, with 6 bases of the junction left unmatched. In germline, CDR1 is SNHLY, CDR2 FYNNEI. The CDR3 bases are TGTGCCAGCAGGAGGACAGGGGGCGCCGCCGGGGAGCTGTTTTTT. It codes for CASRRTGGAAGELFF.

This chain joins TRBV27 and TRBJ1-1; no firm D call. V lost 7 bases and J lost 7, with 10 bases in between. Germline V gives CDR1 MNHEY, CDR2 SMNVEV (reference sequence). This CDR3 has 11 amino acids. CDR3: CASMGQVEAFF. The CDR3 region has the DNA TGTGCCAGCATGGGTCAGGTTGAAGCTTTCTTT.

This chain links TRBV10-3 with TRBJ2-2, with D perhaps given as TRBD1 or TRBD2 (5 bases each). Trimming stripped 6 bases from V and 2 bases from J, with 22 bases between. In germline, CDR1 is ENHRY, CDR2 SYGVKD. This CDR3 spans 18 amino acids. CDR3 DNA: TGTGCCATCAGAGCCCTACCGGGACGTACTTCAAACACCGGGGAGCTGTTTTTT. Amino acids: CAIRALPGRTSNTGELFF.

This clonotype was counted between two and nine times. V and J are TRBV4-2 and TRBJ2-7; a weak D match, TRBD2 (5 bases). The end of the DNA aligns better with TRBJ2-1, so the J call may be wrong. This CDR3 comprises 16 residues. In germline, CDR1 is LGHNA, CDR2 YNFKEQ. In DNA form, the CDR3 reads TGTGCCAGCAGCCAAGATCGGGCTTTGTATGAGGGTGAGCAGTTCTTC. Residues: CASSQDRALYEGEQFF.

The CDR3, as DNA: TGTGCCTGTCATAGGGGTCAGTTGGGCACAGATACGCAGTATTTT. Encoded protein: CACHRGQLGTDTQYF. The chain carries TRBV6-2 or TRBV6-3 and TRBJ2-3; weak D call: TRBD1 (5 bases). The length of the CDR3 is 15 residues. Looked up from germline, CDR1 is MNHEY and CDR2 is SVGEGT. Between the trimmed V and J ends, which lost 11 bases and 1 base, there was a span of 19 bases.

The sample holds a few counts of this clonotype. This chain uses TRBV4-3 with TRBJ2-1; 7 bases line up with TRBD2. V gave up 0 bases and J gave up 0 bases; unmatched junction bases: 11. The CDR3 contains 19 residues. Germline V CDR1 and CDR2: LGHNA, YSLEER. The CDR3 nucleotides read TGCGCCAGCAGCCAAGAGGGCTTCGGGGACTACCGCTCCTACAATGAGCAGTTCTTC. Amino acids: CASSQEGFGDYRSYNEQFF.

This clonotype was counted a few times. The chain combines TRBV20-1 with TRBJ2-5, with TRBD1 matching over 8 bases. The CDR3 is 12 amino acids. The V segment lost 6 bases and the J segment 5 bases; nucleotides outside the gene matches: 5. The V gene's germline CDR1 is DFQATT and CDR2 SNEGSKA (reference sequence). In DNA form, the CDR3 reads TGCAGTGCCTTCAGGGGGCATGAGACCCAGTACTTC. It specifies CSAFRGHETQYF.

The table lists this clonotype with many counts. The chain has TRBV20-1 and TRBJ2-5, with 8 bases fitting TRBD2. CDR1 DFQATT and CDR2 SNEGSKA come from the germline V gene (reference sequence). The V and J ends lost 1 base and 0 bases, in that order; junction bases with no gene match: 7. The CDR3 totals 16 residues. CDR3 in amino acids: CSARARGGWNQETQYF. In DNA form, the CDR3 reads TGCAGTGCTAGAGCCCGCGGGGGGTGGAACCAAGAGACCCAGTACTTC.

V gene TRBV20-1 combines with J gene TRBJ2-1; TRBD2 agrees at 10 bases. This CDR3 contains 14 residues. Germline-derived CDR1 and CDR2 are DFQATT and SNEGSKA (reference sequence). V trimming: 6 bases; J trimming: 8 bases; junction bases outside the gene matches: 10. CDR3 region: CSALRTSGGYEQFF. DNA for the CDR3: TGCAGTGCCCTCCGGACTAGCGGAGGGTATGAGCAGTTCTTC.

Worth noting for this clonotype: At one end the junction does not follow the germline gene, possibly because of a read error. DNA of the CDR3: TGTGCTAGCAGCTTAAATCCCTTATCCACCTACAATGAGCAGTTCTTC. The encoded protein is CASSLNPLSTYNEQFF. The chain couples TRBV7-7 to TRBJ2-1, with D unclear. CDR1 and CDR2 from the germline V gene are SSHAT and FNYEAQ (reference sequence). This CDR3 has 16 amino acids.

The chain carries TRBV15 and TRBJ2-7, with D unresolved. From germline, CDR1 is LNHNV and CDR2 YYDKDF (reference sequence). V gave up 0 bases and J gave up 7 bases, with 10 bases separating them. This CDR3 has 13 amino acids. The DNA for the CDR3 is TGTGCCACCAGCAGAGACGGGCTTTGGGAGCAGTACTTC. Translated, it gives CATSRDGLWEQYF.

V usage is TRBV7-9 and J usage is TRBJ1-1; tentatively, D is TRBD1 (5 bases). This CDR3 contains 15 residues. Between the trimmed V and J ends, which lost 1 base and 3 bases, there was a span of 12 bases. Germline V gives CDR1 SEHNR, CDR2 FQNEAQ (reference sequence). In DNA, the CDR3 is TGTGCCAGCAGCTTAGGAGCAGGGAGGTACACTGAAGCTTTCTTT. Amino acid sequence: CASSLGAGRYTEAFF.

The chain uses TRBV12-3 or TRBV12-4 and TRBJ2-5, with D possibly TRBD1 on 6 matching bases. Trimming took off 6 bases at V and 3 bases at J, with 17 bases between the two ends. This CDR3 contains 15 residues. The DNA for the CDR3 is TGTGCCAGCAGCCCTATCGCGGCAGGGGAAGAGACCCAGTACTTC. Amino acid sequence: CASSPIAAGEETQYF.

This chain connects TRBV20-1 to TRBJ1-1, with unresolved D. The germline V gene encodes CDR1 DFQATT and CDR2 SNEGSKA (reference sequence). This CDR3 is built from 16 residues. Trimming cost V 0 bases and J 0 bases, with 14 bases left between them. The CDR3 DNA reads as TGCAGTGCTAGAGATCGTTCCCCAAATATGAACACTGAAGCTTTCTTT. Its protein is CSARDRSPNMNTEAFF.

This clonotype was seen more than once but under ten times. V is TRBV5-1 and J is TRBJ2-3, with D perhaps matching TRBD1 or TRBD2 (5 bases each). Germline lookup yields CDR1 SGHRS and CDR2 YFSETQ. This CDR3 has 15 residues. V was shortened by 0 bases and J by 1 base, with 9 bases between the two germline ends. The CDR3 DNA follows: TGCGCCAGCAGCTTGGATGGGACCCGCACAGATACGCAGTATTTT. Its translation is CASSLDGTRTDTQYF.

This clonotype has just a few counts. The chain carries TRBV6-6 and TRBJ1-2, with D perhaps matching TRBD1 (6 bases). Trimming removed 2 bases from V and 7 bases from J, with 14 bases in between. The CDR3 consists of 14 residues. Germline V gene lookup returns CDR1 MNHNY and CDR2 SVGAGI (reference sequence). The CDR3 is CASSYPTGGGGYTF. Here the CDR3 DNA reads TGTGCCAGCAGTTACCCTACGGGAGGGGGTGGCTACACCTTC.

The J gene is TRBJ2-5, the V gene TRBV9; D could derive from TRBD1 or TRBD2 (6 bases each). The J call is doubtful: the DNA matches TRBJ2-1 better. CDR3 length: 13 residues. Germline V gene lookup returns CDR1 SGDLS and CDR2 YYNGEE. The CDR3 protein is CASSEGGYNEQFF. The CDR3 region has the DNA TGTGCCAGCAGCGAGGGGGGATACAATGAGCAGTTCTTC.

V and J are TRBV12-3 or TRBV12-4 and TRBJ2-5, with 9 bases matching TRBD2. Matching the DNA end better, TRBJ2-7 makes the J call doubtful. The length of the CDR3 is 15 residues. CDR3 amino acids: CASSLVGSGSYEQYV. The CDR3 DNA sequence: TGTGCCAGCAGTTTAGTAGGTAGCGGGAGCTACGAGCAGTACGTC.

Turning to this clonotype: One junction end disagrees with the germline gene, perhaps due to a read error. The rearrangement uses TRBV7-9 and TRBJ2-2, with 10 bases matching TRBD2. CDR3 size: 22 residues. Germline assignment: CDR1 SEHNR and CDR2 FQNEAQ (reference sequence). In nucleotides, the CDR3 is TGTGCCGGCAGCTTACCATCCCAGCCCCCGGGACTAGCGTCCCGGGGCACCGGGGAGCTGTTTTTT. It specifies CAGSLPSQPPGLASRGTGELFF.